This T cell receptor (beta chain) was profiled in a study of blood T cells in healthy people across ages. Together with a sample-barcoded 5' primer, a J-beta primer mix was included in a second PCR lasting about 7 to 12 cycles. MiXCR, run by TCRdb on the 5' RACE reads, gives a single entry per CDR3 protein. The profile shows roughly 1,300,000 distinct CDR3 sequences, approximately 59% of them singletons. Germline CDR1 is SGDLS and CDR2 is YYNGEE. V lost 0 bases and J lost 8; bases outside the gene matches: 5. The CDR3 loop spans 14 amino acids. What was sequenced was blood. The chain carries TRBV9 and TRBJ1-2; 9 bases align to TRBD1. The source of this sequence is a man younger than 30 in good health. The CDR3 protein is CASSVAGQGRGYTF. In DNA, the CDR3 is TGTGCCAGCAGCGTAGCCGGACAGGGGCGCGGCTACACCTTC.